Each of the 8 T cell receptor beta chains below was sequenced from the same sample in a study of molecular identifiers for immune sequencing clone quantification. One entry per CDR3 protein results from TCRdb running MiXCR on the PCR reads. The data contain some 40,000 distinct CDR3 sequences, approximately 24% of them singletons. Sequenced sample: naive CD8+ T cells from blood, with Jurkat cell RNA spiked in. As to subset: FACS-sorted CD8+CD4-CCR7+CD45RA+ naive T cells. The receptors were gathered from a human donor in good health. Some libraries in this study had Jurkat cell RNA spiked in.

With respect to this clonotype: The CDR3 ends on some other residue instead of the conserved phenylalanine or tryptophan, so this is likely a read error. V and J are TRBV5-6 and TRBJ1-5, with 7 bases fitting TRBD1. The germline V gene has CDR1 SGHDT and CDR2 YYEEEE. The CDR3 consists of 16 residues. The junction had 7 bases not matched to a gene; V was cut back by 0 bases and J by 4 bases. CDR3 region: CASSLARDSQNQPQHY. CDR3 in DNA: TGTGCCAGCAGCTTGGCCCGGGACAGCCAAAATCAGCCCCAGCATTAT.

On this clonotype itself: At one of its ends the junction is not consistent with the germline gene, which may arise from a read error. V and J are TRBV7-2 and TRBJ2-7; possibly TRBD1 for D (5 bases). Germline-derived CDR1 and CDR2 are SGHTA and FQGNSA. This CDR3 region has 15 residues. CDR3 sequence: CASSRPGQNSYERYF. As DNA, the CDR3 is TGTGCCAGCAGCCGACCCGGACAAAACTCCTACGAGCGGTACTTC.

Of note for this clonotype: Being one base from a much bigger clone, this may be a read error. This chain connects TRBV12-3 or TRBV12-4 to TRBJ2-5; the D gene is possibly TRBD2 (8 bases). The length of the CDR3 is 16 residues. The V and J ends lost 4 bases and 7 bases respectively, with 22 bases between them. CDR3 nucleotide sequence: TGTGCCAGCAGTTCCAACCTTGACAGGGCGGGGGGGACCCAGTACTTC. It encodes CASSSNLDRAGGTQYF.

CDR3 in DNA: TGTGCCAGCAGCGGGGGGGGGGTACCCGGGGAGCTGTTTTTT. Protein sequence: CASSGGGVPGELFF. V usage is TRBV5-3 and J usage is TRBJ2-2, with 10 bases lining up with TRBD2. TRBV5-3 belongs to the ORF category, with a function that is uncertain. V dropped 8 bases and J dropped 6; count of bases not matched to a gene: 7. The CDR3 is 14 amino acids.

The count of this clonotype is one. A much larger clone sits a single nucleotide away, making a read error possible. This CDR3 fails to terminate in the conserved phenylalanine or tryptophan, so it likely reflects a read error. J is TRBJ1-1 and V is TRBV7-3, with TRBD1 as a possible D gene (5 bases). This CDR3 contains 14 residues. The V end lost 4 bases, the J end lost 3 bases, and 12 bases lay between the germline ends. Germline V CDR1 and CDR2: SGHTA, FQGTGA. The CDR3 is CASSSSGGDTEAFL. For the CDR3, the DNA is TGTGCCAGCAGCTCTTCGGGGGGTGACACTGAAGCTTTCCTT.

This clonotype was detected ten times or more. The chain links TRBV19 to TRBJ2-3, with 12 bases matching TRBD2. The J segment lost 3 bases and the V segment lost 10 bases, leaving 2 bases of the junction unmatched. This CDR3 has 13 residues. Germline-derived CDR1 and CDR2 are LNHDA and SQIVND (reference sequence). DNA of the CDR3: TGTGCCACTGGGACTAGCGGGACAGATACGCAGTATTTT. It encodes CATGTSGTDTQYF.

This chain connects TRBV19 to TRBJ2-3; D remains unclear. This CDR3 region has 13 residues. V gave up 4 bases and J gave up 0 bases, with 5 bases separating them. Germline assignment: CDR1 LNHDA and CDR2 SQIVND (reference sequence). CDR3 sequence reads: CASSTSSTDTQYF. DNA of the CDR3: TGTGCCAGTAGTACTAGTAGCACAGATACGCAGTATTTT.

With respect to this clonotype: The missing conserved phenylalanine or tryptophan at the end of this CDR3 makes a read error likely. The J gene is TRBJ2-2, the V gene TRBV6-2 or TRBV6-3, with 8 bases aligning to TRBD2. CDR3 length: 16 amino acids. Germline V gene lookup returns CDR1 MNHEY and CDR2 SVGEGT. The CDR3 loop is CASRPSAGENTGKLFL. The CDR3 region has the DNA TGTGCCAGCAGACCCTCAGCGGGAGAGAACACCGGGAAGCTGTTTTTA.